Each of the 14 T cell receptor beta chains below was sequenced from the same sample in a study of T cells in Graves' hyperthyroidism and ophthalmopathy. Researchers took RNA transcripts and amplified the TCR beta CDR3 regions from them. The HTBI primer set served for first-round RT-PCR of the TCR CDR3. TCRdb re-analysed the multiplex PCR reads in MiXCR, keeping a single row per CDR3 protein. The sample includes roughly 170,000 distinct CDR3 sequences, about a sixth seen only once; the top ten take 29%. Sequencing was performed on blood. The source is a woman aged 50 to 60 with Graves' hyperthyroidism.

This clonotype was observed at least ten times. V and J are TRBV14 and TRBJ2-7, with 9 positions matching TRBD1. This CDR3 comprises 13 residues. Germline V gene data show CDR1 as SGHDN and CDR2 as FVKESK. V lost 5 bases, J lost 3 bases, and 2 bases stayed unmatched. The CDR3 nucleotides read TGTGCCAGCAGCTGGGGACAGGGCTACGAGCAGTACTTC. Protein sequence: CASSWGQGYEQYF.

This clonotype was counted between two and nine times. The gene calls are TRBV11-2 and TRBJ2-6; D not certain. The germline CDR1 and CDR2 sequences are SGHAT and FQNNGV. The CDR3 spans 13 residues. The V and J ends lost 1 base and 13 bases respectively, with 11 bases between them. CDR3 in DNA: TGTGCCAGCAGCTTAGCGGACGGTCGGGTCCTGACTTTC. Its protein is CASSLADGRVLTF. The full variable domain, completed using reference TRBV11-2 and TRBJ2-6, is EAGVAQSPRYKIIEKRQSVAFWCNPISGHATLYWYQQILGQGPKLLIQFQNNGVVDDSQLPKDRFSAERLKGVDSTLKIQPAKLEDSAVYLCASSLADGRVLTFGAGSRLTVL.

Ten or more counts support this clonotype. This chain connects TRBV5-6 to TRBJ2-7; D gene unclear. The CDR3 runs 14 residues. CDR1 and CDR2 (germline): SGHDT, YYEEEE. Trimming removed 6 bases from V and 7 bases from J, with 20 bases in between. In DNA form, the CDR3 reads TGTGCCAGCACCAGATCTTCGTCCCTTACGGAGCAGTACTTC. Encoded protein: CASTRSSSLTEQYF.

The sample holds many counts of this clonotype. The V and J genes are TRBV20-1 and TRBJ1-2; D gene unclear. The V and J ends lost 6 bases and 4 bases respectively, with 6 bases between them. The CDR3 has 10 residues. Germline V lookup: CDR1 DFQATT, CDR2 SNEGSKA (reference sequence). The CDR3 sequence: CSAGFYGYTF. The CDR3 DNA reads TGCAGTGCGGGGTTCTATGGCTACACCTTC.

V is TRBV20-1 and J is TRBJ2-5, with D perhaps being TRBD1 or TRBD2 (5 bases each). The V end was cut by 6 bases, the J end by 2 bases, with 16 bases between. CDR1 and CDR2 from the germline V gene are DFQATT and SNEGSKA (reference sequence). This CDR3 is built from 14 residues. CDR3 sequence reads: CSAEDRDPQETQYF. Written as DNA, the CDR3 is TGCAGTGCCGAAGACCGGGACCCGCAAGAGACCCAGTACTTC.

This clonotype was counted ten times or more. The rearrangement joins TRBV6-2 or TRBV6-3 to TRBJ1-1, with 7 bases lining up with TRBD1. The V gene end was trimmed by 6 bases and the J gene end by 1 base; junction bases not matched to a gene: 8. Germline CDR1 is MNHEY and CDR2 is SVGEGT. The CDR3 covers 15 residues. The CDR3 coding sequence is TGTGCCAGCAGCGTCAGGGGACAGCCGAACACTGAAGCTTTCTTT. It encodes CASSVRGQPNTEAFF.

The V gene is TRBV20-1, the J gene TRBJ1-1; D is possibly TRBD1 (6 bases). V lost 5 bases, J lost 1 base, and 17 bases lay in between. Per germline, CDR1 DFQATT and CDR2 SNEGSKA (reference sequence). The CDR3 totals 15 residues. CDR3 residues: CSAGTGRSANTEAFF. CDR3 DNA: TGCAGTGCTGGAACAGGGAGGTCGGCGAACACTGAAGCTTTCTTT.

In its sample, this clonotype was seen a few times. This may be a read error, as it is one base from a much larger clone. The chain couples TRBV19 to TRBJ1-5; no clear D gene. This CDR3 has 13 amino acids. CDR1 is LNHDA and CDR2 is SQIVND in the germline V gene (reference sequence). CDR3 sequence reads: CASNEQVNQSQHF. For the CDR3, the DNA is TGTGCCAGTAACGAACAAGTCAATCAGTCCCAGCATTTT.

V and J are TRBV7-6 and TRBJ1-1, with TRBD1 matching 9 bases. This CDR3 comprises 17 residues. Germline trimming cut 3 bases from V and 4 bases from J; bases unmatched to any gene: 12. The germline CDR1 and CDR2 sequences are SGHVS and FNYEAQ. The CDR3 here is CASSFFPGQGSATEAFF. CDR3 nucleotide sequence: TGTGCCAGCAGCTTCTTCCCGGGACAGGGATCGGCCACTGAAGCTTTCTTT.

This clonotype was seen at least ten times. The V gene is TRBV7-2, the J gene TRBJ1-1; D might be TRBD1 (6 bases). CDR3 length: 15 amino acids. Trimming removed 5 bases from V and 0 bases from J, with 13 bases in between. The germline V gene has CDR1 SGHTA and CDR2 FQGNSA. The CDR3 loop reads CASSPQGPMNTEAFF. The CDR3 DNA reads TGTGCCAGCAGCCCGCAGGGGCCCATGAACACTGAAGCTTTCTTT.

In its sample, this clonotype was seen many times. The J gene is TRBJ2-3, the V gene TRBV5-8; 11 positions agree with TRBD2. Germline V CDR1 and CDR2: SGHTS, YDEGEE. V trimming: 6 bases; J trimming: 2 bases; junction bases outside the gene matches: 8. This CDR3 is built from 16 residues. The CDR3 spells CASNIGTSGPTDTQYF. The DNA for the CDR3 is TGTGCCAGCAACATCGGGACTAGCGGACCCACAGATACGCAGTATTTT. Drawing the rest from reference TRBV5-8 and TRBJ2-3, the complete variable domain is EAGVTQSPTHLIKTRGQQATLRCSPISGHTSVYWYQQALGLGLQFLLWYDEGEERNRGNFPPRFSGRQFPNYSSELNVNALELEDSALYLCASNIGTSGPTDTQYFGPGTRLTVL.

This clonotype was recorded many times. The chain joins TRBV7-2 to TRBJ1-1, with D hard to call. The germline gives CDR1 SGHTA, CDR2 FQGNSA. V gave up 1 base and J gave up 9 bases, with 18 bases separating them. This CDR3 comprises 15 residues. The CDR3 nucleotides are TGTGCCAGCAGCTTAGAGGGTCGGCGGGGATCTCAAGCTTTCTTT. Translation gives CASSLEGRRGSQAFF.

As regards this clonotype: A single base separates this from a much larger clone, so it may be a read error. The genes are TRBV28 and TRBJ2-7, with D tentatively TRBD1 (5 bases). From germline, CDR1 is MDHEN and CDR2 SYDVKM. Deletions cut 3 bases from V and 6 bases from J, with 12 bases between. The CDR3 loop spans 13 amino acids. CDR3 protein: CASSLGPYCEQYF. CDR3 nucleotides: TGTGCCAGCAGTTTGGGGCCTTACTGCGAGCAGTACTTC.

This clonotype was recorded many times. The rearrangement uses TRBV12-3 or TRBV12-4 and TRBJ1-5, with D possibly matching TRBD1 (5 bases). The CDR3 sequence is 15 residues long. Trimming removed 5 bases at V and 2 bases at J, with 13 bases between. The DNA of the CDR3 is TGTGCCAGCAGTGCGGGGGTGGTTGGCAATCAGCCCCAGCATTTT. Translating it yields CASSAGVVGNQPQHF.